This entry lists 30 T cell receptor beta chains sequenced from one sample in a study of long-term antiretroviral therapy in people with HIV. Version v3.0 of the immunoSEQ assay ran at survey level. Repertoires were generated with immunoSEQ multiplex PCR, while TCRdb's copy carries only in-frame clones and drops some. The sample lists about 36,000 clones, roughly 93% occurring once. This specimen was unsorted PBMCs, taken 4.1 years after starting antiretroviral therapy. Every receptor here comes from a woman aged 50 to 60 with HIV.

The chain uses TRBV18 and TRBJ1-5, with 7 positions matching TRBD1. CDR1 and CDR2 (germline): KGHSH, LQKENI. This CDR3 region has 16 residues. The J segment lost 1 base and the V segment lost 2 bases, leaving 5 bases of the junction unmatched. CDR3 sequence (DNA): TGTGCCAGCTCACCAGCGACAGGGCAAAGCAATCAGCCCCAGCATTTT. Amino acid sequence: CASSPATGQSNQPQHF. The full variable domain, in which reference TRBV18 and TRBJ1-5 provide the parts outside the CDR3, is NAGVMQNPRHLVRRRGQEARLRCSPMKGHSHVYWYRQLPEEGLKFMVYLQKENIIDESGMPKERFSAEFPKEGPSILRIQQVVRGDSAAYFCASSPATGQSNQPQHFGDGTRLSIL.

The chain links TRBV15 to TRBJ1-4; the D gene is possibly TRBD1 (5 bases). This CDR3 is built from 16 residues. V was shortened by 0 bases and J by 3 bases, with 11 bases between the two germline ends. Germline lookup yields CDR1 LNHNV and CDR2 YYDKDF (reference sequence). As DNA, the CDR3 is TGTGCCACCAGCAGAGACAAGGGGTATGCTAATGAAAAACTGTTTTTT. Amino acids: CATSRDKGYANEKLFF.

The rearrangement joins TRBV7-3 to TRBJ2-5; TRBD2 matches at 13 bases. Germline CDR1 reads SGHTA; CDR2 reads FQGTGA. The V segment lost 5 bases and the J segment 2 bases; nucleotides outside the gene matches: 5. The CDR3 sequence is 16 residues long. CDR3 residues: CASSPRTSGGQETQYF. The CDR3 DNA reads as TGTGCCAGCAGCCCGCGGACTAGCGGGGGTCAAGAGACCCAGTACTTC.

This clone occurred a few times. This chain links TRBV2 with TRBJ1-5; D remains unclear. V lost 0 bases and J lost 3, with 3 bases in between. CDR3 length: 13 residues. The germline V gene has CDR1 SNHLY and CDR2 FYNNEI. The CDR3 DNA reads TGTGCCAGCAGTGAAGCGATCAATCAGCCCCAGCATTTT. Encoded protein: CASSEAINQPQHF.

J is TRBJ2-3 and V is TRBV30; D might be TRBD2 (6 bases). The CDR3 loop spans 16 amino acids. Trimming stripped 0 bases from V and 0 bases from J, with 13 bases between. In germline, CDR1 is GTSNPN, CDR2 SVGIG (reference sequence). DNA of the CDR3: TGTGCCTGGAGTGTACCTGGGCGGGGTAGCACAGATACGCAGTATTTT. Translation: CAWSVPGRGSTDTQYF.

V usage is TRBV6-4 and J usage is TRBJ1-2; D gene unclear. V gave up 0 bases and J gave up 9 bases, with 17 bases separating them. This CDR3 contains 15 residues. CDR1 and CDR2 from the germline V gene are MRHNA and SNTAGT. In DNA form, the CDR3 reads TGTGCCAGCAGTGACTCCGGAACGTGGCCGCAGAGCTACACCTTC. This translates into CASSDSGTWPQSYTF.

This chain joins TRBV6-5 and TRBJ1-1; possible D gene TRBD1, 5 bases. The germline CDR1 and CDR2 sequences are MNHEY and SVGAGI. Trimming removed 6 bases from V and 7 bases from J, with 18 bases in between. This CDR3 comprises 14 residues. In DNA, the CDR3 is TGTGCCAGCAGCCCAGGGACGCCGTTGATTGAAGCTTTCTTT. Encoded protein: CASSPGTPLIEAFF.

The CDR3 reads CASSSLRWWESGNTIYF. As DNA, the CDR3 is TGTGCCAGCAGCTCATTAAGGTGGTGGGAGTCTGGAAACACCATATATTTT. The chain has TRBV11-3 and TRBJ1-3; D is ambiguous. This CDR3 comprises 17 residues. The germline V gene has CDR1 SGHNT and CDR2 YENEEA. Trimming shortened V by 4 bases and J by 1 base, and 17 bases separated the two germline ends. Drawing the rest from reference TRBV11-3 and TRBJ1-3, the complete variable domain is EAGVVQSPRYKIIEKKQPVAFWCNPISGHNTLYWYLQNLGQGPELLIRYENEEAVDDSQLPKDRFSAERLKGVDSTLKIQPAELGDSAVYLCASSSLRWWESGNTIYFGEGSWLTVV.

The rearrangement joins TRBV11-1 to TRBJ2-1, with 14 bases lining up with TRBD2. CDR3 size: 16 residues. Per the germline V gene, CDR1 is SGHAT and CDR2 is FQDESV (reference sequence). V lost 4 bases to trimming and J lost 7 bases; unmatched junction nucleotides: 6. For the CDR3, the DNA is TGTGCCAGCAGCTCGGCCGGGACTAGCGGGGGAAATGAGCAGTTCTTC. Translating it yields CASSSAGTSGGNEQFF. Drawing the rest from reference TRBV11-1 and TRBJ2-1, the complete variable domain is EAEVAQSPRYKITEKSQAVAFWCDPISGHATLYWYRQILGQGPELLVQFQDESVVDDSQLPKDRFSAERLKGVDSTLKIQPAELGDSAMYLCASSSAGTSGGNEQFFGPGTRLTVL.

CDR3 loop: CAISSSDRGEQYF. As DNA, the CDR3 is TGTGCCATCAGTTCGTCTGATAGGGGCGAGCAGTACTTC. This chain links TRBV10-3 with TRBJ2-7, with D possibly TRBD1 on 5 matching bases. The CDR3 is 13 residues long. Germline assignment: CDR1 ENHRY and CDR2 SYGVKD. Trimming removed 5 bases from V and 6 bases from J, with 14 bases in between.

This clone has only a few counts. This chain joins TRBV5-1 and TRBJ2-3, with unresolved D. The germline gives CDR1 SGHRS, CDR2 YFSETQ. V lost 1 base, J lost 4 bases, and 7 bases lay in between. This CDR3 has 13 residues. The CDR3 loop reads CASSLNLADTQYF. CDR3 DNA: TGCGCCAGCAGCTTGAATCTGGCAGATACGCAGTATTTT.

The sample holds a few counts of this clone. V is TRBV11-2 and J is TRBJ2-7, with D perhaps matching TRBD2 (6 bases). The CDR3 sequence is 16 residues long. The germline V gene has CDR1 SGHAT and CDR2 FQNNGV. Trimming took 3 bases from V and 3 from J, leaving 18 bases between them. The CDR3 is CASSLGEPGLNYEQYF. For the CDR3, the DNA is TGTGCCAGCAGCTTGGGGGAACCGGGACTCAACTACGAGCAGTACTTC.

The CDR3 coding sequence is TGTGCCAGCAGCTTAGGGCCGACGGACTATGGCTACACCTTC. It specifies CASSLGPTDYGYTF. The rearrangement links TRBV7-2 to TRBJ1-2; D gene ambiguous. V shed 1 base and J shed 3 bases, with 9 bases lying between them. This CDR3 is 14 amino acids long. The germline V gene encodes CDR1 SGHTA and CDR2 FQGNSA. Using reference TRBV7-2 and TRBJ1-2 for the parts outside the CDR3, the full variable domain is GAGVSQSPSNKVTEKGKDVELRCDPISGHTALYWYRQSLGQGLEFLIYFQGNSAPDKSGLPSDRFSAERTGGSVSTLTIQRTQQEDSAVYLCASSLGPTDYGYTFGSGTRLTVV.

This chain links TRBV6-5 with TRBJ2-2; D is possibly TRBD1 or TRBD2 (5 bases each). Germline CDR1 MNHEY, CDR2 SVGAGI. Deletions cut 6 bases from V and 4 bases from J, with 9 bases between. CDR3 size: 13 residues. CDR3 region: CASSLGTTGELFF. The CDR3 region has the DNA TGTGCCAGCAGCCTCGGGACCACCGGGGAGCTGTTTTTT.

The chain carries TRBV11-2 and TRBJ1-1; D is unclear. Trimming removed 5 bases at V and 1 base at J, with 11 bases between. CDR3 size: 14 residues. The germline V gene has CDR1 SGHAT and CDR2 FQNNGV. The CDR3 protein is CASSPTRSNTEAFF. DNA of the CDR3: TGTGCCAGCAGCCCTACCCGGTCGAACACTGAAGCTTTCTTT.

The CDR3 here is CASGPYSPLHF. The CDR3 DNA is TGTGCCAGCGGGCCTTATTCACCCCTCCACTTT. The V call is TRBV6-5, the J call TRBJ1-6; no clear D. CDR3 length: 11 residues. V was clipped by 8 bases and J by 8 bases, with 7 bases between them. CDR1 and CDR2 (germline): MNHEY, SVGAGI.

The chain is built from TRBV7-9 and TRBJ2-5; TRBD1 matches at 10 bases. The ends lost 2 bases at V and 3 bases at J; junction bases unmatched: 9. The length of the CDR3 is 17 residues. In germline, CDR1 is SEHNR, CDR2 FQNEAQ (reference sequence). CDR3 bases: TGTGCCAGCAGCTTATGGCCCCCGACAGGGGGCAAAGAGACCCAGTACTTC. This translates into CASSLWPPTGGKETQYF. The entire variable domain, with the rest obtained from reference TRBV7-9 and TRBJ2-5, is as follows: DTGVSQNPRHKITKRGQNVTFRCDPISEHNRLYWYRQTLGQGPEFLTYFQNEAQLEKSRLLSDRFSAERPKGSFSTLEIQRTEQGDSAMYLCASSLWPPTGGKETQYFGPGTRLLVL.

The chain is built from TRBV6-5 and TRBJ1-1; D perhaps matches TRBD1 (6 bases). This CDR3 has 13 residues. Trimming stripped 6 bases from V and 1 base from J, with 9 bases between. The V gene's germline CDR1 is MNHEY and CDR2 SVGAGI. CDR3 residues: CASSWGQNTEAFF. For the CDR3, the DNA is TGTGCCAGCAGCTGGGGGCAGAACACTGAAGCTTTCTTT.

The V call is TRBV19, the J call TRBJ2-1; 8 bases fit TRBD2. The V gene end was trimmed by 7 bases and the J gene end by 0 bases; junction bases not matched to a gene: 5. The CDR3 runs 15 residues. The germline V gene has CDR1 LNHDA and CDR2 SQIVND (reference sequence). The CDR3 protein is CASNIGGASYNEQFF. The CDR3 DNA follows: TGTGCCAGTAACATCGGGGGGGCCTCCTACAATGAGCAGTTCTTC.

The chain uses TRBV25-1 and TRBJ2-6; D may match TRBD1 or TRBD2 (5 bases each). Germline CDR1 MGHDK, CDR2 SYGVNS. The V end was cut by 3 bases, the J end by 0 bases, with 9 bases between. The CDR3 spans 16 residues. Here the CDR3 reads CASSEPGSSGANVLTF. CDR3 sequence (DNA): TGTGCCAGCAGTGAGCCAGGGAGCTCTGGGGCCAACGTCCTGACTTTC.

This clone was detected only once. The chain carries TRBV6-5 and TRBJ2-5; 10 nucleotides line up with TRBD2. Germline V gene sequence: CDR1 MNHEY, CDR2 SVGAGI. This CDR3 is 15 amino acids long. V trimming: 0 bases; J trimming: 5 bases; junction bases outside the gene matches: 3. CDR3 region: CASSYSAGGVETQYF. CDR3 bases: TGTGCCAGCAGTTACTCAGCGGGGGGGGTGGAGACCCAGTACTTC.

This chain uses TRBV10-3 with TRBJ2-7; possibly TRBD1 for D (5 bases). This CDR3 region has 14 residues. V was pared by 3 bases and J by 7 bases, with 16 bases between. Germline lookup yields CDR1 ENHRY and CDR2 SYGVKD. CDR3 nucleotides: TGTGCCATCAGTGAATTATCGACCGCAGGGGAGCAGTACTTC. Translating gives CAISELSTAGEQYF.

CDR3 sequence (DNA): TGTGCCAGCAGCTTAGCGGAAGGGTTAGAGCAGTACTTC. It codes for CASSLAEGLEQYF. V usage is TRBV7-2 and J usage is TRBJ2-7; D remains unclear. Germline CDR1 and CDR2: SGHTA and FQGNSA. This CDR3 contains 13 residues. V lost 0 bases and J lost 7, with 10 bases in between.

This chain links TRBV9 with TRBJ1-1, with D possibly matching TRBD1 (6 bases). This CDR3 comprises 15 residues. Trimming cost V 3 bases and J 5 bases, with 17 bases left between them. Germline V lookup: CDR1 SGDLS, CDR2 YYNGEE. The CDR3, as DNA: TGTGCCAGCAGCGCTTTGACGAGGGGGTCGACTGAAGCTTTCTTT. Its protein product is CASSALTRGSTEAFF.

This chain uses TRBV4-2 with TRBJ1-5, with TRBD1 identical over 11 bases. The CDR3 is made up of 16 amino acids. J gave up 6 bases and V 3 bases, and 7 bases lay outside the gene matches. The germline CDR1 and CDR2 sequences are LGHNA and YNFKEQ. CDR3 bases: TGTGCCAGCAGCCATCCAGGACAGGGGGCCGGTCAGCCCCAGCATTTT. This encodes CASSHPGQGAGQPQHF.

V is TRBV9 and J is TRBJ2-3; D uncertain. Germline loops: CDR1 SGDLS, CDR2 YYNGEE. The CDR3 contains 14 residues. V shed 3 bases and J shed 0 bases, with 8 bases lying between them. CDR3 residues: CASSGTSSTDTQYF. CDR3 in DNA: TGTGCCAGCAGCGGTACCTCTAGCACAGATACGCAGTATTTT.

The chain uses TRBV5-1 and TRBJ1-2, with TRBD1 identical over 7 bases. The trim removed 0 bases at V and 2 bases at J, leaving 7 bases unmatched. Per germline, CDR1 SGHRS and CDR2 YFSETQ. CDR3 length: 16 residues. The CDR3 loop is CASSLEPGGMNYGYTF. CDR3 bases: TGCGCCAGCAGCTTGGAACCAGGGGGGATGAACTATGGCTACACCTTC.

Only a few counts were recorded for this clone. The CDR3 sequence is CASSVDYGGAGNEQFF. The CDR3 DNA is TGTGCCAGCAGCGTAGATTACGGGGGGGCGGGCAATGAGCAGTTCTTC. The chain employs TRBV9 and TRBJ2-1; 8 positions agree with TRBD2. The CDR3 has 16 amino acids. V was pared by 0 bases and J by 6 bases, with 8 bases of the junction left unmatched. The germline gives CDR1 SGDLS, CDR2 YYNGEE.

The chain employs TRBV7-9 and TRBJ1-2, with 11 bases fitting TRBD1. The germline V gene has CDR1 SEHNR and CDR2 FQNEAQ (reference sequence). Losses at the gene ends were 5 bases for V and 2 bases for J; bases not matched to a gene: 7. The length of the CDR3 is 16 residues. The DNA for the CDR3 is TGTGCCAGCAGCCCCGCCGGGACAGGGGGGAACTATGGCTACACCTTC. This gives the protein CASSPAGTGGNYGYTF.

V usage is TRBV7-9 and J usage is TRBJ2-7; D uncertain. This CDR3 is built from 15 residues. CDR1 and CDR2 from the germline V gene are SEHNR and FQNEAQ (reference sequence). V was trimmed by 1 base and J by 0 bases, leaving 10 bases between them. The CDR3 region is CASSLGADSSYEQYF. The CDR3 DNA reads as TGTGCCAGCAGCTTAGGAGCTGATTCCTCCTACGAGCAGTACTTC.